Presented here are 27 T cell receptor beta chains from one specimen sequenced in a study of CD8+CD57+ T cells in acquired aplastic anemia. Genomic DNA was employed as the template in profiling TCR beta VDJ and CDR3. TCRdb processed the reads anew with MiXCR; each CDR3 protein has one entry. This table holds approximately 170,000 distinct CDR3 sequences, 55% to 80% found once. The sample consisted of sorted CD4+, CD8+, or CD8+CD57+ T cells (not recorded which) from PBMCs. These receptors originate from a human donor in good health.

Notes on this clonotype: No conserved phenylalanine or tryptophan is present at the end of the CDR3, so a read error is the likely explanation. This chain links TRBV10-3 with TRBJ1-2; TRBD1 might be the D (5 bases). CDR1 and CDR2 from the germline V gene are ENHRY and SYGVKD. The CDR3 spans 12 residues. Trimming shortened V by 6 bases and J by 3 bases, and 8 bases separated the two germline ends. CDR3 nucleotides: TGTGCCATCAGCGGGGGAGACTATGGCTACACCCTC. This sequence encodes CAISGGDYGYTL.

Details on this clonotype: The junction does not match germline at one end; this may be a read error. The chain employs TRBV7-2 and TRBJ1-2, with a tentative D call TRBD1 (5 bases). The V gene's germline CDR1 is SGHTA and CDR2 FQGNSA. This CDR3 has 16 amino acids. The CDR3 coding sequence is TGCGCCAGCAGCTTAGGCCCGGGACGGGAAAACTATGGCTACACCTTC. Amino acids: CASSLGPGRENYGYTF.

The chain employs TRBV5-1 and TRBJ2-7, with D possibly being TRBD1 (6 bases). V was shortened by 4 bases and J by 0 bases, with 8 bases between the two germline ends. The CDR3 is 13 amino acids. Germline V lookup: CDR1 SGHRS, CDR2 YFSETQ. Here the CDR3 reads CASSGGDSYEQYF. CDR3 in DNA: TGCGCCAGCAGCGGGGGCGACTCCTACGAGCAGTACTTC. Combining the CDR3 with reference TRBV5-1 and TRBJ2-7 gives the whole variable domain KAGVTQTPRYLIKTRGQQVTLSCSPISGHRSVSWYQQTPGQGLQFLFEYFSETQRNKGNFPGRFSGRQFSNSRSEMNVSTLELGDSALYLCASSGGDSYEQYFGPGTRLTVT.

The chain is built from TRBV7-2 and TRBJ2-2, with 11 bases lining up with TRBD1. The CDR3 is 14 residues long. With V trimmed by 10 bases and J by 4 bases, 5 bases remained unmatched. Germline V gene data show CDR1 as SGHTA and CDR2 as FQGNSA. This CDR3 is CAIGTGGITGELFF. The CDR3 region has the DNA TGTGCCATCGGGACAGGGGGGATCACCGGGGAGCTGTTTTTT.

The J gene is TRBJ1-5, the V gene TRBV4-3, with unresolved D. CDR3 length: 14 residues. The V end was cut by 2 bases, the J end by 15 bases, with 20 bases between. Germline assignment: CDR1 LGHNA and CDR2 YSLEER. CDR3 DNA: TGCGCCAGCAGCCAAAGATGGGGTATGGGATACGGGCATTTT. It encodes CASSQRWGMGYGHF.

This sequence joins TRBV20-1 and TRBJ2-1; D gene ambiguous. Trimming removed 0 bases at V and 7 bases at J, with 10 bases between. This CDR3 comprises 13 residues. Germline loops: CDR1 DFQATT, CDR2 SNEGSKA (reference sequence). The DNA for the CDR3 is TGCAGTGCTAGAGAGGGTGGCGAGAATGAGCAGTTCTTC. Translated, it gives CSAREGGENEQFF.

This clonotype was seen ten or more times. This sequence joins TRBV29-1 and TRBJ2-1; unclear D gene. The CDR3 loop spans 15 amino acids. CDR1 is SQVTM and CDR2 is ANQGSEA in the germline V gene. V was trimmed by 6 bases and J by 6 bases, leaving 21 bases between them. CDR3 nucleotide sequence: TGCAGCGTCTGTAACACAGCGACCCCAGTCAATGAGCAGTTCTTC. Protein: CSVCNTATPVNEQFF.

V is TRBV20-1 and J is TRBJ2-3; 11 bases align to TRBD2. Germline assignment: CDR1 DFQATT and CDR2 SNEGSKA (reference sequence). The CDR3 runs 16 residues. Trimming removed 6 bases from V and 2 bases from J; junction bases left unmatched: 10. This CDR3 reads CSAQRLAGTYTDTQYF. In DNA, the CDR3 is TGCAGTGCCCAGAGACTAGCGGGGACCTACACAGATACGCAGTATTTT.

The chain employs TRBV20-1 and TRBJ2-5; D perhaps matches TRBD2 (5 bases). V gave up 1 base and J gave up 1 base, with 16 bases separating them. CDR3 size: 16 residues. Germline V CDR1 and CDR2: DFQATT, SNEGSKA (reference sequence). CDR3 sequence reads: CSARGGRGSIQETQYF. CDR3 sequence (DNA): TGCAGTGCTAGAGGAGGACGGGGATCGATCCAAGAGACCCAGTACTTC.

The chain links TRBV10-3 to TRBJ2-3; 8 bases line up with TRBD2. J lost 4 bases, V lost 0 bases, and 6 bases had no gene match. Germline V gene data show CDR1 as ENHRY and CDR2 as SYGVKD. The CDR3 is made up of 16 amino acids. CDR3 DNA sequence: TGTGCCATCAGTGAGTCCAGCGGGAGAGGCCCAGATACGCAGTATTTT. The encoded protein is CAISESSGRGPDTQYF.

This clonotype was found many times. This may be a read error, as it is one base from a much larger clone. The genes are TRBV7-6 and TRBJ2-3; D may be TRBD2 (6 bases). The CDR3 runs 17 residues. The germline V gene has CDR1 SGHVS and CDR2 FNYEAQ. CDR3 sequence (DNA): TGTGCCAGCGGCTTCCCTGGGACTTCCCCGGGCACAGATACGCAGTATTTT. It specifies CASGFPGTSPGTDTQYF.

The chain combines TRBV9 with TRBJ2-3; possible D gene TRBD2, 5 bases. This CDR3 spans 16 amino acids. V was trimmed by 2 bases and J by 2 bases, leaving 15 bases between them. Per the germline V gene, CDR1 is SGDLS and CDR2 is YYNGEE. CDR3 in amino acids: CASSVPSGLATDTQYF. The CDR3 region has the DNA TGTGCCAGCAGCGTCCCGTCCGGACTGGCCACAGATACGCAGTATTTT.

The chain has TRBV7-7 and TRBJ2-6, with 9 nucleotides matching TRBD1. The CDR3 covers 19 residues. V lost 5 bases to trimming and J lost 1 base; unmatched junction nucleotides: 12. Germline lookup yields CDR1 SSHAT and CDR2 FNYEAQ (reference sequence). The CDR3 nucleotides read TGTGCCAGCAGCCCTGTACCGGGACAGGGTGAATCTGGGGCCAACGTCCTGACTTTC. Translation: CASSPVPGQGESGANVLTF.

This chain links TRBV18 with TRBJ2-2; D gene uncertain. The V gene lost 0 bases and the J gene lost 6 bases, with 11 bases spanning the gap. There are 15 residues in the CDR3. Germline CDR1 is KGHSH and CDR2 is LQKENI. In DNA, the CDR3 is TGTGCCAGCTCACCACCATACAGACCATCCGGGGAGCTGTTTTTT. Translating gives CASSPPYRPSGELFF.

The rearrangement uses TRBV9 and TRBJ2-5; 11 nucleotides line up with TRBD2. This CDR3 has 17 residues. J lost 2 bases, V lost 3 bases, and 9 bases had no gene match. Per germline, CDR1 SGDLS and CDR2 YYNGEE. The CDR3, as DNA: TGTGCCAGCAGCGGATCTACTAGCGGGAGCCTGCAAGAGACCCAGTACTTC. Translation gives CASSGSTSGSLQETQYF. The variable domain in full, completed from reference TRBV9 and TRBJ2-5, reads DSGVTQTPKHLITATGQRVTLRCSPRSGDLSVYWYQQSLDQGLQFLIQYYNGEERAKGNILERFSAQQFPDLHSELNLSSLELGDSALYFCASSGSTSGSLQETQYFGPGTRLLVL.

The table lists this clonotype with a count of one. The chain recombines TRBV13 with TRBJ2-7; D is perhaps TRBD1 (6 bases). Germline CDR1 PRHDT, CDR2 FYEKMQ (reference sequence). This CDR3 contains 11 residues. The germline V and J ends were trimmed by 5 bases and 11 bases, with 13 bases remaining between them. DNA for the CDR3: TGTGCCAGCAGCCTGAATCGGGACAAGTACTTC. The encoded protein is CASSLNRDKYF. The full variable domain, with the rest looked up from reference TRBV13 and TRBJ2-7, is AAGVIQSPRHLIKEKRETATLKCYPIPRHDTVYWYQQGPGQDPQFLISFYEKMQSDKGSIPDRFSAQQFSDYHSELNMSSLELGDSALYFCASSLNRDKYFGPGTRLTVT.

This clonotype has only a few counts. In DNA, the CDR3 is TGTGCCAGCAGTTCCGACCCCTACGAGCAGTACTTC. The encoded protein is CASSSDPYEQYF. This rearrangement joins TRBV7-9 to TRBJ2-7, with no clear D. The V gene's germline CDR1 is SEHNR and CDR2 FQNEAQ (reference sequence). V gave up 6 bases and J gave up 2 bases, with 8 bases separating them. This CDR3 is built from 12 residues.

J is TRBJ2-3 and V is TRBV20-1, with D unresolved. Trimming pared 6 bases from V and 6 bases from J, leaving 10 bases between. CDR1 and CDR2 from the germline V gene are DFQATT and SNEGSKA (reference sequence). The CDR3 is 11 amino acids. The chain's CDR3 is CSARLGDTQYF. The CDR3 DNA reads TGCAGTGCCCGTCTTGGGGATACGCAGTATTTT.

The table lists this clonotype with many counts. The rearrangement links TRBV11-2 to TRBJ2-7; D remains ambiguous. CDR1 and CDR2 (germline): SGHAT, FQNNGV. There are 12 residues in the CDR3. Trimming took 0 bases from V and 2 from J, leaving 2 bases between them. The CDR3 spells CASSLDPYEQYF. The CDR3, as DNA: TGTGCCAGCAGCTTAGATCCCTACGAGCAGTACTTC.

The chain is built from TRBV5-1 and TRBJ2-2; 9 bases fit TRBD1. Germline values: CDR1 SGHRS, CDR2 YFSETQ. The CDR3 length is 14 residues. V dropped 4 bases and J dropped 4; count of bases not matched to a gene: 2. CDR3: CASSGQGSTGELFF. CDR3 sequence (DNA): TGCGCCAGCAGCGGACAGGGGAGCACCGGGGAGCTGTTTTTT.

The sample holds one count of this clonotype. The chain combines TRBV9 with TRBJ2-7, with D perhaps TRBD1 (6 bases). The CDR3 is 14 amino acids. The V end was cut by 4 bases, the J end by 2 bases, with 13 bases between. CDR1 SGDLS and CDR2 YYNGEE come from the germline V gene. The CDR3 coding sequence is TGTGCCAGCAGCTCCCTGACAGGAACCTACGAGCAGTACTTC. Its protein is CASSSLTGTYEQYF.

This chain links TRBV7-9 with TRBJ1-1; D is possibly TRBD1 (5 bases). The CDR3 totals 15 residues. V lost 1 base and J 0 bases, leaving 9 bases between the germline ends. Per the germline V gene, CDR1 is SEHNR and CDR2 is FQNEAQ (reference sequence). CDR3 loop: CASSLGSRVNTEAFF. CDR3 nucleotide sequence: TGTGCCAGCAGCTTAGGGAGCAGGGTGAACACTGAAGCTTTCTTT.

J is TRBJ1-2 and V is TRBV11-3, with a tentative D call TRBD1 (5 bases). The CDR3 runs to 13 residues. Germline V gives CDR1 SGHNT, CDR2 YENEEA. V dropped 1 base and J dropped 9 bases, with 12 bases sitting between them. DNA of the CDR3: TGTGCCAGCAGCTTAGCTGAAGCGGGACGCTACACCTTC. Translating gives CASSLAEAGRYTF. The whole variable domain, remainder taken from reference TRBV11-3 and TRBJ1-2, is EAGVVQSPRYKIIEKKQPVAFWCNPISGHNTLYWYLQNLGQGPELLIRYENEEAVDDSQLPKDRFSAERLKGVDSTLKIQPAELGDSAVYLCASSLAEAGRYTFGSGTRLTVV.

The gene calls are TRBV7-3 and TRBJ2-1; 7 nucleotides agree with TRBD2. CDR3 length: 17 residues. The germline V gene has CDR1 SGHTA and CDR2 FQGTGA. V trimming: 3 bases; J trimming: 6 bases; junction bases outside the gene matches: 14. CDR3 in DNA: TGTGCCAGCAGCTTTGGGGGGGACGTCGGGGGAGGCAATGAGCAGTTCTTC. Translation: CASSFGGDVGGGNEQFF.

The chain is built from TRBV7-9 and TRBJ1-1, with D uncertain. The germline CDR1 and CDR2 sequences are SEHNR and FQNEAQ (reference sequence). The CDR3 totals 18 residues. V was clipped by 2 bases and J by 1 base, with 20 bases between them. The CDR3, as DNA: TGTGCCAGCAGCTTAAATAGTGGGAATGGGGATTCGAACACTGAAGCTTTCTTT. It encodes CASSLNSGNGDSNTEAFF.

Here the CDR3 DNA reads TGTGCTAGTGGTTTGGTACTTTCGGGGAACACTGAAGCTTTCTTT. Translated: CASGLVLSGNTEAFF. The J gene is TRBJ1-1, the V gene TRBV12-5; no clear D gene. The ends were cut back, 0 bases at V and 1 base at J, with 9 bases in the middle. The CDR3 runs to 15 residues. Looked up from germline, CDR1 is LGHNT and CDR2 is FRNRAP.

This clonotype occurred once. V is TRBV2 and J is TRBJ2-7; no reliable D call. The V end lost 10 bases, the J end lost 0 bases, and 10 bases lay between the germline ends. The length of the CDR3 is 12 residues. Germline CDR1 and CDR2: SNHLY and FYNNEI. CDR3 sequence: CATGPVSYEQYF. Here the CDR3 DNA reads TGTGCCACCGGGCCCGTCTCCTACGAGCAGTACTTC.